This T cell receptor (beta chain) was obtained from a study of T cells in narcolepsy. This clone was seen once. Its antigen is still unknown. Sequencing was performed with immunoSEQ multiplex PCR; in TCRdb, only in-frame clones are kept and a portion is missing. The sample lists around 34,000 clones; 79% were seen once. Study-wide results and caveats: Autoreactive HCRT-specific and TRIB2-specific clonotypes were marked in same-patient CSF-versus-blood CD4+ comparisons. Autoreactive clonotypes reportedly recurred in blood of same and different patients, not controls.

CDR3 length equals 16 residues. The germline gives CDR1 SGDLS, CDR2 YYNGEE. Unmatched junction bases numbered 15, after V lost 6 bases and J lost 5 bases. This receptor was taken from a human donor in good health. The chain couples TRBV9 to TRBJ2-7, with 9 bases that match TRBD1. The sequencing sample was made of memory (CD45RA-) CD4+ T cells from blood. CDR3 in DNA: TGTGCCAGCATTAGTACCCGGGGACAGGGTCGCCACGAGCAGTACTTC. Protein: CASISTRGQGRHEQYF.